This T cell receptor beta chain derives from a study of control samples from healthy donors and cancer patients. Using immunoSEQ multiplex PCR, the repertoire was profiled, and TCRdb retains in-frame clones only, with some absent. Among about 34,000 clones listed, roughly 86% were seen once. Germline CDR1 is LNHDA and CDR2 is SQIVND (reference sequence). This CDR3 has 14 amino acids. The V gene lost 3 bases and the J gene lost 0 bases, with 8 bases spanning the gap. This clone has a handful of counts. Different DNA sequences within this sample yield the same CDR3. The receptor was derived from a middle-aged woman with lung cancer. The chain is built from TRBV19 and TRBJ1-1; D is unclear. Sequencing was performed on PBMCs. The CDR3 spells CASSIGQMNTEAFF. The CDR3 DNA reads TGTGCCAGTAGTATTGGGCAGATGAACACTGAAGCTTTCTTT.